The 25 T cell receptor beta chains in this list originate from one sample, sequenced in a study of tumor-infiltrating lymphocytes in localized non-small cell lung cancer. Using immunoSEQ multiplex PCR, the repertoire was profiled, and TCRdb retains in-frame clones only, with some absent. The table shows a few thousand clones, with around 50% occurring only once. Sequenced: uninvolved lung tissue not adjacent to the tumor. Every receptor here comes from a human donor with non-small cell lung cancer.

This chain joins TRBV5-1 and TRBJ1-4, with D maybe TRBD1 (5 bases). V gave up 5 bases and J gave up 3 bases, with 14 bases separating them. The CDR3 loop spans 15 amino acids. CDR1 and CDR2 (germline): SGHRS, YFSETQ. As DNA, the CDR3 is TGCGCCAGCAGACCAACAGGCAAGTCTAATGAAAAACTGTTTTTT. Translation: CASRPTGKSNEKLFF.

The chain couples TRBV10-3 to TRBJ1-2; possible D gene TRBD1, 6 bases. The germline CDR1 and CDR2 sequences are ENHRY and SYGVKD. Trimming cost V 10 bases and J 5 bases, with 17 bases left between them. The CDR3 is 13 amino acids. This CDR3 reads CATGRGQGYGYTF. CDR3 in DNA: TGTGCCACCGGCCGGGGTCAGGGGTATGGCTACACCTTC.

This clone is medium-sized in the sample. The chain has TRBV29-1 and TRBJ2-2; D may be TRBD2 (6 bases). This CDR3 comprises 15 residues. The V gene lost 3 bases and the J gene lost 0 bases, with 11 bases spanning the gap. The V gene's germline CDR1 is SQVTM and CDR2 ANQGSEA. CDR3 nucleotides: TGCAGCGTTGATAGCGGAGGGGCGAACACCGGGGAGCTGTTTTTT. Translating gives CSVDSGGANTGELFF.

The chain employs TRBV28 and TRBJ2-7, with D possibly being TRBD1 or TRBD2 (6 bases each). Germline V gene sequence: CDR1 MDHEN, CDR2 SYDVKM. The CDR3 loop spans 14 amino acids. V was clipped by 1 base and J by 5 bases, with 12 bases between them. The CDR3 sequence is CASSLFSGAHEQYF. CDR3 in DNA: TGTGCCAGCAGTTTATTCTCGGGGGCCCACGAGCAGTACTTC.

The genes are TRBV13 and TRBJ2-3; no clear D gene. This CDR3 has 11 amino acids. Trimming stripped 4 bases from V and 5 bases from J, with 4 bases between. CDR1 and CDR2 from the germline V gene are PRHDT and FYEKMQ (reference sequence). The CDR3 DNA follows: TGTGCCAGCAGCTCATTAGATACGCAGTATTTT. It yields the protein CASSSLDTQYF.

The V gene is TRBV19, the J gene TRBJ2-2; D call uncertain. V shed 7 bases and J shed 0 bases, with 9 bases lying between them. The CDR3 loop spans 14 amino acids. The germline CDR1 and CDR2 sequences are LNHDA and SQIVND (reference sequence). CDR3 in amino acids: CASKETSNTGELFF. The CDR3 DNA reads as TGTGCCAGTAAAGAGACATCGAACACCGGGGAGCTGTTTTTT.

This clone was found a few times. This chain connects TRBV19 to TRBJ2-5; D is uncertain. The V end was cut by 1 base, the J end by 1 base, with 4 bases between. The CDR3 loop spans 13 amino acids. Germline-derived CDR1 and CDR2 are LNHDA and SQIVND (reference sequence). The CDR3 sequence: CASSIGSQETQYF. CDR3 in DNA: TGTGCCAGTAGTATAGGCTCCCAAGAGACCCAGTACTTC.

The gene calls are TRBV6-6 and TRBJ2-5; D call uncertain. This CDR3 is built from 13 residues. Germline V gene data show CDR1 as MNHNY and CDR2 as SVGAGI (reference sequence). V lost 0 bases and J lost 7, with 9 bases in between. The DNA of the CDR3 is TGTGCCAGCAGTTACTCAGAATCTATGACCCAGTACTTC. It is translated as CASSYSESMTQYF.

This clone showed up just a few times. The chain employs TRBV6-5 and TRBJ1-2; tentatively, D is TRBD1 (6 bases). The germline V gene has CDR1 MNHEY and CDR2 SVGAGI. V was clipped by 4 bases and J by 6 bases, with 12 bases between them. The CDR3 sequence is 13 residues long. The CDR3 protein is CASSLQGMNGYTF. In DNA form, the CDR3 reads TGTGCCAGCAGTTTGCAGGGGATGAATGGCTACACCTTC.

This chain connects TRBV6-1 to TRBJ1-5, with D possibly matching TRBD1 (6 bases). V was shortened by 2 bases and J by 3 bases, with 11 bases between the two germline ends. The CDR3 loop spans 15 amino acids. Looked up from germline, CDR1 is MNHNS and CDR2 is SASEGT. The CDR3 here is CASSETGFFNQPQHF. CDR3 sequence (DNA): TGTGCCAGCAGTGAAACAGGGTTCTTCAATCAGCCCCAGCATTTT.

This chain links TRBV30 with TRBJ1-1; D remains ambiguous. Germline CDR1 and CDR2: GTSNPN and SVGIG (reference sequence). This CDR3 contains 10 residues. With 6 bases removed from V and 3 bases from J, the gap between germline ends came to 5 bases. The chain's CDR3 is CACRHTEAFF. CDR3 bases: TGTGCCTGCAGACACACTGAAGCTTTCTTT.

V usage is TRBV4-1 and J usage is TRBJ2-5, with D possibly matching TRBD1 (5 bases). The germline gives CDR1 MGHRA, CDR2 YSYEKL. The CDR3 runs to 15 residues. The V end was cut by 0 bases, the J end by 3 bases, with 11 bases between. The CDR3 sequence is CASSQDPVGEETQYF. The CDR3 nucleotides are TGCGCCAGCAGCCAAGATCCTGTAGGGGAAGAGACCCAGTACTTC.

This clone occurred a few times. The V gene is TRBV11-2, the J gene TRBJ2-1; TRBD2 agrees at 9 bases. With V trimmed by 1 base and J by 8 bases, 9 bases remained unmatched. In germline, CDR1 is SGHAT, CDR2 FQNNGV. The CDR3 length is 16 residues. The CDR3 loop is CASSLGLAGSSDEQFF. As DNA, the CDR3 is TGTGCCAGCAGCTTAGGCCTAGCGGGATCGAGCGATGAGCAGTTCTTC.

This clone was picked up a small number of times. The chain employs TRBV10-1 and TRBJ1-1, with TRBD1 matching over 8 bases. The CDR3 contains 13 residues. In germline, CDR1 is WNHNN, CDR2 SYGVQD (reference sequence). V was pared by 7 bases and J by 7 bases, with 8 bases of the junction left unmatched. CDR3 DNA sequence: TGCGCCAGCACCGCCGGACAGGGCGGTGAAGCTTTCTTT. The encoded protein is CASTAGQGGEAFF.

This clone has a handful of counts. The chain is built from TRBV7-8 and TRBJ1-4, with unresolved D. V was clipped by 5 bases and J by 7 bases, with 11 bases between them. The CDR3 totals 13 residues. Germline V gene data show CDR1 as SGHVS and CDR2 as FQNEAQ. The chain's CDR3 is CASSPDGGEKLFF. The CDR3 DNA is TGTGCCAGCAGCCCGGACGGTGGTGAAAAACTGTTTTTT. Variable domain in full (rest from reference TRBV7-8 and TRBJ1-4): GAGVSQSPRYKVAKRGQDVALRCDPISGHVSLFWYQQALGQGPEFLTYFQNEAQLDKSGLPSDRFFAERPEGSVSTLKIQRTQQEDSAVYLCASSPDGGEKLFFGSGTQLSVL.

This rearrangement joins TRBV5-1 to TRBJ2-7; TRBD1 matches at 11 bases. The CDR3 consists of 14 residues. The germline V gene has CDR1 SGHRS and CDR2 YFSETQ. J lost 6 bases, V lost 0 bases, and 2 bases had no gene match. The CDR3 sequence: CASSLAGTGGEQYF. Written as DNA, the CDR3 is TGCGCCAGCAGCTTGGCCGGGACAGGGGGCGAGCAGTACTTC.

This clone appeared a few times. This chain links TRBV6-6 with TRBJ2-1; TRBD1 matches 7 bases. After removal of 8 bases from V and 5 bases from J, the junction contained 6 bases not matched to a gene. Germline CDR1 MNHNY, CDR2 SVGAGI (reference sequence). CDR3 length: 13 residues. CDR3 nucleotide sequence: TGTGCCAGCGGTGGGACAGTTAACAATGAGCAGTTCTTC. This gives the protein CASGGTVNNEQFF.

This chain connects TRBV2 to TRBJ1-4; D remains unclear. Germline CDR1 is SNHLY and CDR2 is FYNNEI. The CDR3 extends over 16 amino acids. The V end lost 8 bases, the J end lost 1 base, and 17 bases lay between the germline ends. The CDR3 DNA is TGTGCCAGCGCGACGGGGAGGCTCTTAACTAATGAAAAACTGTTTTTT. It is translated as CASATGRLLTNEKLFF.

This clone counts as medium-sized. This chain uses TRBV7-2 with TRBJ1-1; D uncertain. Germline V gene data show CDR1 as SGHTA and CDR2 as FQGNSA. This CDR3 spans 15 amino acids. Trimming removed 1 base at V and 1 base at J, with 10 bases between. DNA for the CDR3: TGTGCCAGCAGCTTAGTTGCAACCTCGAACACTGAAGCTTTCTTT. Protein sequence: CASSLVATSNTEAFF.

This clone is large by share. The rearrangement links TRBV5-4 to TRBJ2-7; D perhaps matches TRBD1 (6 bases). This CDR3 is built from 17 residues. Germline V gives CDR1 SGHNT, CDR2 YYREEE (reference sequence). V dropped 0 bases and J dropped 3 bases, with 19 bases sitting between them. CDR3 DNA sequence: TGTGCCAGCAGCTTGGCCTCAGGGGCCGGTGTGAACTACGAGCAGTACTTC. Protein product: CASSLASGAGVNYEQYF.

The sample holds a few counts of this clone. V usage is TRBV15 and J usage is TRBJ2-5; D gene ambiguous. CDR3 length: 13 amino acids. Trimming stripped 6 bases from V and 5 bases from J, with 13 bases between. Germline V gene sequence: CDR1 LNHNV, CDR2 YYDKDF (reference sequence). The chain's CDR3 is CATSDGSIETQYF. Written as DNA, the CDR3 is TGTGCCACCAGTGACGGCAGCATCGAGACCCAGTACTTC.

V is TRBV7-2 and J is TRBJ2-2, with 15 nucleotides matching TRBD2. V shed 3 bases and J 4 bases; nucleotides not matched to a gene: 6. The CDR3 loop spans 18 amino acids. In germline, CDR1 is SGHTA, CDR2 FQGNSA. The chain's CDR3 is CASSFPGLAGGGTGELFF. The CDR3, as DNA: TGTGCCAGCAGCTTCCCGGGACTAGCGGGAGGTGGCACCGGGGAGCTGTTTTTT.

The chain combines TRBV6-1 with TRBJ2-3, with D perhaps TRBD1 (6 bases). V was shortened by 4 bases and J by 1 base, with 6 bases between the two germline ends. Germline V gene data show CDR1 as MNHNS and CDR2 as SASEGT. The length of the CDR3 is 13 residues. The DNA for the CDR3 is TGTGCCAGCAGTGCAGGGGGCACAGATACGCAGTATTTT. Translating gives CASSAGGTDTQYF.

The V call is TRBV28, the J call TRBJ1-2, with TRBD1 matching 11 bases. V trimming: 7 bases; J trimming: 8 bases; junction bases outside the gene matches: 12. CDR1 and CDR2 from the germline V gene are MDHEN and SYDVKM. The CDR3 extends over 15 amino acids. The CDR3 DNA sequence: TGTGCCAGCACCTTGGGGACAGGGGGGAGGCGGGGCTACACCTTC. The encoded protein is CASTLGTGGRRGYTF.

CDR3 coding DNA: TGTGCCTGGAGTACGGACAGAGGAAACATTCAGTACTTC. It specifies CAWSTDRGNIQYF. This chain links TRBV30 with TRBJ2-4, with D possibly matching TRBD1 (6 bases). The CDR3 runs to 13 residues. Germline V gives CDR1 GTSNPN, CDR2 SVGIG (reference sequence). Trimming stripped 2 bases from V and 6 bases from J, with 11 bases between.